This entry features one T cell receptor (beta chain) sequence. V shed 6 bases and J 4 bases; nucleotides not matched to a gene: 9. Germline lookup yields CDR1 PRHDT and CDR2 FYEKMQ (reference sequence). This CDR3 has 15 amino acids. The source of the sample is a study of PD-L1 blockade in urothelial cancer. Overall study: Patients began atezolizumab, 1,200 mg intravenously every 3 weeks, in the mid-2010s. Across blood samples, T cells had a median count of approximately 130,000.

Data came from immunoSEQ multiplex PCR; TCRdb stores just in-frame clones and leaves some out. The sample yields about 130,000 clones, about 88% seen once. Indicated time point: pretreatment peripheral blood. Material: PBMCs, obtained around atezolizumab (anti-PD-L1) treatment. The sequence was obtained from a middle-aged man with urothelial cancer. The rearrangement joins TRBV13 to TRBJ2-7, with TRBD1 matching 10 bases. CDR3 region: CASSTTGGGRYEQYF. CDR3 coding DNA: TGTGCCAGCAGTACGACAGGGGGCGGGAGATACGAGCAGTACTTC.